The 14 T cell receptor beta chains listed next were all sequenced from one sample in a study of Graves' ophthalmopathy and Graves' hyperthyroidism. The sequenced template was RNA, covering the TCR beta CDR3 region. HTBI primers were used in a first-round RT-PCR, which preceded a second-round multiplex PCR. Each CDR3 protein gets one entry after TCRdb re-called the multiplex PCR reads with MiXCR. The profile covers roughly 170,000 distinct CDR3 sequences, with 30% to 45% appearing a single time and over 7% taken by the ten largest. The sequencing sample was made of peripheral blood. These receptors were taken from a man between 25 and 39 years old with Graves' ophthalmopathy.

The chain has TRBV11-2 and TRBJ2-7, with D hard to call. With 6 bases removed from V and 5 bases from J, the gap between germline ends came to 8 bases. This CDR3 comprises 11 residues. Germline loops: CDR1 SGHAT, CDR2 FQNNGV. CDR3 bases: TGTGCCAGCAGTCGTTTTGACGAGCAGTACTTC. The encoded protein is CASSRFDEQYF. The whole variable domain, filled in from reference TRBV11-2 and TRBJ2-7, reads EAGVAQSPRYKIIEKRQSVAFWCNPISGHATLYWYQQILGQGPKLLIQFQNNGVVDDSQLPKDRFSAERLKGVDSTLKIQPAKLEDSAVYLCASSRFDEQYFGPGTRLTVT.

This clonotype was detected many times. CDR3 coding DNA: TGCAGTGCTAGAACCCTGGGTTCCTACGAGCAGTACTTC. It translates to CSARTLGSYEQYF. This chain links TRBV20-1 with TRBJ2-7; D remains unclear. The CDR3 consists of 13 residues. V was trimmed by 2 bases and J by 1 base, leaving 9 bases between them. CDR1 is DFQATT and CDR2 is SNEGSKA in the germline V gene (reference sequence).

This clonotype was detected ten times or more. V and J are TRBV20-1 and TRBJ2-5; 8 bases are shared with TRBD2. After removal of 3 bases from V and 1 base from J, the junction contained 7 bases not matched to a gene. CDR1 and CDR2 from the germline V gene are DFQATT and SNEGSKA (reference sequence). The CDR3 extends over 15 amino acids. CDR3 DNA: TGCAGTGCTAGTCCAGCGGGAGAGTTCCAAGAGACCCAGTACTTC. It translates to CSASPAGEFQETQYF.

This clonotype appeared many times. The rearrangement joins TRBV15 to TRBJ1-6, with 7 bases matching TRBD1. Losses at the gene ends were 3 bases for V and 7 bases for J; bases not matched to a gene: 6. Germline V gene data show CDR1 as LNHNV and CDR2 as YYDKDF (reference sequence). CDR3 length: 15 residues. CDR3 residues: CATSSHRDRNSPLHF. Here the CDR3 DNA reads TGTGCCACCAGCAGCCACCGGGACAGAAATTCACCCCTCCACTTT.

This clonotype came up many times. The rearrangement links TRBV11-1 to TRBJ2-5; D gene uncertain. CDR3 size: 14 residues. Germline V gene data show CDR1 as SGHAT and CDR2 as FQDESV (reference sequence). Between the trimmed V and J ends, which lost 2 bases and 0 bases, there was a span of 7 bases. CDR3 nucleotide sequence: TGTGCCAGCAGCTTACGTCGGGACCAAGAGACCCAGTACTTC. Translation gives CASSLRRDQETQYF. Full variable domain (outside the CDR3, taken from reference TRBV11-1 and TRBJ2-5): EAEVAQSPRYKITEKSQAVAFWCDPISGHATLYWYRQILGQGPELLVQFQDESVVDDSQLPKDRFSAERLKGVDSTLKIQPAELGDSAMYLCASSLRRDQETQYFGPGTRLLVL.

This clonotype was observed many times. The chain has TRBV24-1 and TRBJ1-1; the D gene is possibly TRBD1 (6 bases). This CDR3 is 14 amino acids long. Germline-derived CDR1 and CDR2 are KGHDR and SFDVKD. Trimming removed 3 bases from V and 10 bases from J, with 17 bases in between. This CDR3 is CATSDAAGVERAFF. The DNA of the CDR3 is TGTGCCACCAGTGATGCAGCAGGGGTCGAGCGAGCTTTCTTT.

The chain recombines TRBV27 with TRBJ1-2; D gene uncertain. There are 15 residues in the CDR3. Germline V gene sequence: CDR1 MNHEY, CDR2 SMNVEV (reference sequence). The V end was cut by 5 bases, the J end by 8 bases, with 21 bases between. The CDR3 region is CASSAHDGPASGYTF. DNA for the CDR3: TGTGCCAGCAGTGCACATGACGGCCCGGCGTCCGGCTACACCTTC.

This clonotype was seen repeatedly, ten times or more. DNA of the CDR3: TGTGCCAGTGCCTACGGTCGCTCTGGAACTGAAGCTTTCTTT. Amino acid sequence: CASAYGRSGTEAFF. The rearrangement uses TRBV6-2 or TRBV6-3 and TRBJ1-1; D remains unclear. Trimming shortened V by 9 bases and J by 5 bases, and 19 bases separated the two germline ends. Germline CDR1 is MNHEY and CDR2 is SVGEGT. The CDR3 totals 14 residues.

In this sample, this clonotype turned up a few times. This chain uses TRBV28 with TRBJ2-5, with 8 positions matching TRBD1. This CDR3 has 12 amino acids. The germline V gene has CDR1 MDHEN and CDR2 SYDVKM. The junction had 3 bases not matched to a gene; V was cut back by 5 bases and J by 7 bases. The CDR3: CASSQGAGTQYF. DNA of the CDR3: TGTGCCAGCAGTCAGGGGGCGGGGACCCAGTACTTC.

This clonotype was detected ten times or more. The V gene is TRBV28, the J gene TRBJ2-7; D is unclear. CDR1 and CDR2 from the germline V gene are MDHEN and SYDVKM. The CDR3 is 14 amino acids. Trimming left V 6 bases short and J 2 bases short, with 14 bases between. In DNA form, the CDR3 reads TGTGCCAGCAGCTCCGTCGAGGTGGCCTACGAGCAGTACTTC. Residues: CASSSVEVAYEQYF. The complete variable domain, with remaining parts taken from reference TRBV28 and TRBJ2-7, reads DVKVTQSSRYLVKRTGEKVFLECVQDMDHENMFWYRQDPGLGLRLIYFSYDVKMKEKGDIPEGYSVSREKKERFSLILESASTNQTSMYLCASSSVEVAYEQYFGPGTRLTVT.

This chain connects TRBV28 to TRBJ2-7; 7 bases align to TRBD2. This CDR3 comprises 14 residues. CDR1 and CDR2 (germline): MDHEN, SYDVKM. Germline trimming cut 3 bases from V and 2 bases from J; bases unmatched to any gene: 4. CDR3 region: CASSFFGGTYEQYF. Here the CDR3 DNA reads TGTGCCAGCAGTTTTTTCGGGGGGACCTACGAGCAGTACTTC.

The rearrangement uses TRBV6-2 or TRBV6-3 and TRBJ2-7; D may be TRBD2 (5 bases). This CDR3 spans 15 amino acids. Per the germline V gene, CDR1 is MNHEY and CDR2 is SVGEGT. Trimming removed 6 bases from V and 0 bases from J, with 15 bases in between. CDR3 protein: CASSAGGSFSYEQYF. In DNA, the CDR3 is TGTGCCAGCAGCGCCGGAGGCTCCTTCTCCTACGAGCAGTACTTC.

The chain uses TRBV12-3 or TRBV12-4 and TRBJ2-7; D perhaps matches TRBD2 (6 bases). The CDR3 has 14 residues. V was clipped by 5 bases and J by 0 bases, with 11 bases between them. The DNA of the CDR3 is TGTGCCAGCAGTAGGAGGGAGTTCTCCTACGAGCAGTACTTC. It is translated as CASSRREFSYEQYF.

There are many counts of this clonotype. Without the conserved terminal phenylalanine or tryptophan, this CDR3 likely stems from a read error. The CDR3, as DNA: TGTGCCAGCAGCTTAGGCCCGTCACCAATGAACACTGAAGCTTTCGTT. Its protein is CASSLGPSPMNTEAFV. The chain has TRBV11-2 and TRBJ1-1; unclear D gene. The CDR3 length is 16 residues. Germline lookup yields CDR1 SGHAT and CDR2 FQNNGV. V was clipped by 1 base and J by 0 bases, with 12 bases between them.